This T cell receptor beta chain was sequenced during a study of blood T cell repertoires in COVID-19. Study overall: Donors in the United States, Italy and Spain gave samples during acute or convalescent COVID-19. T cells, B-cell-depleted T cells, or PBMCs provided the cDNA or gDNA that served as material.

Source study methods: Nucleated cell number was recorded as an estimate derived from reference gene primer amplification. The repertoire was sequenced with immunoSEQ multiplex PCR; TCRdb's copy has only in-frame clones and lacks some. D and trimming were read from the DNA, whereas the V and J calls and clone size are those reported in that table. Here the sample spans more than 65,000 clones, roughly nine tenths being singletons. Germline assignment: CDR1 MDHEN and CDR2 SYDVKM. V was clipped by 4 bases and J by 4 bases, with 5 bases between them. The CDR3 is made up of 12 amino acids. This TCR derives from a man aged 50-60 years with acute or convalescent COVID-19. What was sequenced was peripheral blood. This chain connects TRBV28 to TRBJ1-3; D not resolved. Written as DNA, the CDR3 is TGTGCCAGCAGTTCCTTAGGAAACACCATATATTTT. Translating it yields CASSSLGNTIYF.